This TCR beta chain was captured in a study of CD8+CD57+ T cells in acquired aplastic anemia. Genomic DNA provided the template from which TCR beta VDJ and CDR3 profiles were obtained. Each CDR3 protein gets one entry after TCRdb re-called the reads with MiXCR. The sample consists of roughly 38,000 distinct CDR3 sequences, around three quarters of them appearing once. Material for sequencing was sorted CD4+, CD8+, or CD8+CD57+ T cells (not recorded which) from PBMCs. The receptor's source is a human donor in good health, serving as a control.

The CDR3 is CSAPGGREKLFF. CDR3 nucleotides: TGCAGTGCTCCAGGGGGTAGGGAAAAACTGTTTTTT. The chain carries TRBV20-1 and TRBJ1-4; 7 nucleotides match TRBD1. CDR3 size: 12 residues. The germline CDR1 and CDR2 sequences are DFQATT and SNEGSKA (reference sequence). After removal of 5 bases from V and 8 bases from J, the junction contained 5 bases not matched to a gene.